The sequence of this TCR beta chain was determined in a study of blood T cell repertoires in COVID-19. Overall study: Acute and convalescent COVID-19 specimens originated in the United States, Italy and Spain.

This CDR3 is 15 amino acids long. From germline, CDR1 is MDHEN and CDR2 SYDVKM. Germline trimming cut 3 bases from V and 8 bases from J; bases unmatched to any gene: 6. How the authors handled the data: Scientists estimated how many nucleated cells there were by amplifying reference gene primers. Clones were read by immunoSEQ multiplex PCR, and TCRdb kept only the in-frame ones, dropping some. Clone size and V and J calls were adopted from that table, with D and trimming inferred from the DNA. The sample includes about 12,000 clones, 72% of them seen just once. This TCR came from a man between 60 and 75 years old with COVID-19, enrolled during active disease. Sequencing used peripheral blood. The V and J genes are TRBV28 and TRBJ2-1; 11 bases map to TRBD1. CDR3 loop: CASSLGDRGDDEQFF. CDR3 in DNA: TGTGCCAGCAGTTTGGGGGACAGGGGGGACGATGAGCAGTTCTTC.